Sequencing of this T cell receptor beta chain was carried out in a study of cytomegalovirus exposure and HLA in healthy donors. Study observations and caveats: Later on, analysis showed that most CMV-associated TCR beta chains appeared to be HLA-restricted.

The PCR employed 60 Vbeta primers together with 13 Jbeta primers. Assay used: immunoSEQ multiplex PCR; TCRdb lists only in-frame clones, some missing. The sample table sets out 110,000 to 150,000 clones. Between the trimmed V and J ends, which lost 5 bases and 2 bases, there was a span of 11 bases. The CDR3 covers 14 residues. Germline V lookup: CDR1 SGHNT, CDR2 YENEEA. A word on this clone: Its antigen is unknown.

The clonotype originates from a man in his forties in good health and CMV-seronegative. The rearrangement links TRBV11-3 to TRBJ2-3, with D perhaps matching TRBD1 (5 bases). The sample taken for sequencing was PBMCs. The CDR3 region has the DNA TGTGCCAGCAGCCCGATGGACAACACAGATACGCAGTATTTT. Translation: CASSPMDNTDTQYF.